The T cell receptor beta chain under discussion was sequenced for a study of blood T cell repertoires in COVID-19. Overall study context: The study drew acute and convalescent COVID-19 samples from the United States, Italy and Spain. From T cells, B-cell-depleted T cells, or PBMCs came the material, which was cDNA or gDNA.

The V end lost 4 bases, the J end lost 0 bases, and 10 bases lay between the germline ends. CDR3 size: 15 residues. Per the germline V gene, CDR1 is SGHTA and CDR2 is FQGNSA. In the original workflow: Scientists estimated how many nucleated cells there were by amplifying reference gene primers. Sequencing used immunoSEQ multiplex PCR; TCRdb keeps in-frame clones, though not all of them. V and J calls and clone size are given by that table; D and trimming were obtained from the DNA. The top ten hold around 3% of the sample, which has 300,000 to 400,000 clones, about four fifths seen once. The chain has TRBV7-2 and TRBJ2-1; maybe TRBD1 (5 bases). The receptor's source is a young man with active or convalescent COVID-19. Sequencing was performed on peripheral blood. CDR3 region: CASSSKQGSYNEQFF. The CDR3 bases are TGTGCCAGCAGCTCAAAGCAGGGCTCCTACAATGAGCAGTTCTTC.